The clone carrying this TCR beta chain occurred many times. The antigen is undetermined. Between about 17 and 34 mg of unsorted bulk tissue served as the source from which RNA and DNA were co-extracted. These data are taken from a study of tumor-infiltrating lymphocytes in primary liver carcinoma. On the study more broadly: Subjects consisted of male and female patients aged 30 to 69 years. Findings and limits, study-wide: Tumor-adjacent and tumor-blood pairs displayed less overlap than did pairs of tumor regions.

The authors made TCR beta cDNA from approximately 490 ng total RNA with a constant-region primer. For TCR beta, libraries were produced by three nested multiplex PCR rounds using slightly modified ARM-PCR. TRBV1-TRBV30 forward primers paired with a C-beta reverse primer were used in the first two PCR rounds, which ran approximately 10 cycles each. One entry per CDR3 protein, called by TCRdb with MiXCR from the multiplex PCR reads. The table shows under 45,000 distinct CDR3 sequences, with 65% to 85% occurring only once. CDR1 is MNHNS, CDR2 SASEGT, per germline. The CDR3 sequence is 17 residues long. Between the trimmed V and J ends, which lost 0 bases and 0 bases, there was a span of 14 bases.

The sequenced material came from liver tumor tissue from sampling region 2. Subset specified: tumor region T2, inferior pole. The source of this sequence is a man in his forties with primary liver carcinoma and hepatitis B virus infection. The chain employs TRBV6-1 and TRBJ1-1; D is ambiguous. This CDR3 reads CASSEAQLGRLNTEAFF. In DNA form, the CDR3 reads TGTGCCAGCAGTGAAGCGCAATTAGGCAGGCTGAACACTGAAGCTTTCTTT.